A selection of T cell receptor beta chains follows, all from one sample in a study of CD8 T cells in ankylosing spondylitis. TCRdb called the 5' RACE reads again in MiXCR, with one record for every CDR3 protein. There are under 250,000 distinct CDR3 sequences in the sample; around 6.6% occur only once, and 14% lies in the top ten. The sample comprised blood, either unsorted or a sorted T cell fraction (not recorded which). These receptors were taken from a male donor with ankylosing spondylitis. The CDR3 runs from the conserved cysteine through the conserved F or W.

len	v_gene	CDR3aa
13	TRBV7-9	CATAVARTGELFF
17	TRBV7-8	CASSLAVGTANTGELFF
14	TRBV18	CASSLINRAYEQYF
18	TRBV4-2	CASSPLTGTGKKIYEQYF
15	TRBV25-1	CASSESRYSNQPQHF
15	TRBV29-1	CSVEWGQGPLYEQYF
12	TRBV10-3	CAIPGASYGYTF
13	TRBV24-1	CATSDSSNTEAFF
15	TRBV6-1	CASSLSGGSTDTQYF
13	TRBV27	CASSFWFDGELFF
15	TRBV5-6	CASSWGGMRADTQYF
14	TRBV4-3	CASSQVGGANTQYF
13	TRBV2	CASTGTEENIQYF
17	TRBV7-8	CASSLMGTWSSYNEQFF
16	TRBV3-1	CASSTGGAGVQETQYF
15	TRBV20-1	CSASPTDRGQETQYF
16	TRBV28	CASSSLLAGVSETQYF
15	TRBV11-2	CASSLVPGDKNGQYF
14	TRBV30	CAWTDLSNTGELFF
13	TRBV7-9	CASRAANTGELFF
11	TRBV7-8	CASSLGTDQYF
16	TRBV29-1	CSVEDGQGARGTEAFF
11	TRBV5-1	CASSLGWGYTF
15	TRBV4-1	CASSQGSTGKLGYTF
8	TRBV29-1	CTTTEAFF
13	TRBV7-9	CASSDTRPYEQYF
12	TRBV29-1	CSVQGRNSPLHF
14	TRBV7-9	CASSLGGVVETQYF
16	TRBV5-8	CASSQESGTHTGELFF
15	TRBV30	CAWIRGTGGQDTQYF
15	TRBV3-1	CASSQGTREADTQYF
14	TRBV18	CASSPTPRTYEQYF
13	TRBV12-3/TRBV12-4	CATSSWGAQPQHF
11	TRBV20-1	CSASRGTEAFF
18	TRBV3-1	CASKKGGSRLSGANVLTF
16	TRBV28	CASSFGTSGGGETQYF
13	TRBV5-1	CASSLEGRRGWFF
15	TRBV7-8	CASSLMLARGNEQFF
15	TRBV13	CASSFGPAFLNEQFF
14	TRBV29-1	CSVGLREFRDTQYF
13	TRBV4-3	CASSQDTHTEAFF